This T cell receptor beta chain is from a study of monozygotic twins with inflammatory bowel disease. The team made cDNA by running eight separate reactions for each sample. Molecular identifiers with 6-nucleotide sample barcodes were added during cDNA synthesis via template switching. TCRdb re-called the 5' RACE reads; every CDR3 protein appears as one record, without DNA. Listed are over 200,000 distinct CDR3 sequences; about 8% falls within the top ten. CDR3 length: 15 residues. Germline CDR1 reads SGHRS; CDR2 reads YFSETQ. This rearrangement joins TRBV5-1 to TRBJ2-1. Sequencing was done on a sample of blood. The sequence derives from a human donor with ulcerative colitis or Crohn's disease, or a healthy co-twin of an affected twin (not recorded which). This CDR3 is CASSQSTIPNNEQFF.